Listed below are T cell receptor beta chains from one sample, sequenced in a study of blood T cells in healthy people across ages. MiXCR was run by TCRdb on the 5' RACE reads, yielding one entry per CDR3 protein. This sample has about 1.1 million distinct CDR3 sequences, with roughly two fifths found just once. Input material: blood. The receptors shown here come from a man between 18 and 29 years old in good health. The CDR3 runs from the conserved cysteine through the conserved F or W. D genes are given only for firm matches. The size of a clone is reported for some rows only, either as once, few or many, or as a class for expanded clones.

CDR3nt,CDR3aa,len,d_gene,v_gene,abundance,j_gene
TGTGCCAGCAGCGTAGCCTACGGTCGTGGCTACACCTTC,CASSVAYGRGYTF,13,-,TRBV9,-,TRBJ1-2
TGTGCCACCAGTGACCCCCCTCACAATGAGCAGTTCTTC,CATSDPPHNEQFF,13,-,TRBV24-1,-,TRBJ2-1
TGTGCCAGCAGCTCCCAGACCGTTCTAGGCTCACCCCTCCACTTT,CASSSQTVLGSPLHF,15,-,TRBV7-8,few,TRBJ1-6
TGTGCCAGCAGTCCCTCGCGGGGGACTGCTGACAATGAGCAGTTCTTC,CASSPSRGTADNEQFF,16,TRBD2,TRBV7-8,-,TRBJ2-1
TGCAGTGCTAGAGACCCTAAGGACGGGTTCTATGGCTACACCTTC,CSARDPKDGFYGYTF,15,-,TRBV20-1,-,TRBJ1-2
TGTGCCAGCAGCGTTCCCCGGACTAGCGGGGGGACTAGCACAGATACGCAGTATTTT,CASSVPRTSGGTSTDTQYF,19,TRBD2,TRBV9,-,TRBJ2-3
TGCAGTGCTATTTCAGGTTGGAGGACTGAAGCTTTCTTT,CSAISGWRTEAFF,13,-,TRBV20-1,once,TRBJ1-1
TGTGCCATCAGTGAGCGGGGCACAGGTGGTGAGCAGTTCTTC,CAISERGTGGEQFF,14,-,TRBV10-3,-,TRBJ2-1
TGTGCCAGCAGTGATGGAGCTAGAACGCGCACAGATACGCAGTATTTT,CASSDGARTRTDTQYF,16,-,TRBV6-1,-,TRBJ2-3
TGCAGTGCTCTGAGCGCGGGGGTTTCGGACAATGAGCAGTTCTTC,CSALSAGVSDNEQFF,15,TRBD2,TRBV20-1,-,TRBJ2-1
TGTGCCAGCAGCACGGGAACCTCCACTGAAGCTTTCTTT,CASSTGTSTEAFF,13,-,TRBV12-3/TRBV12-4,few,TRBJ1-1
TGTGCCAGCAGCCAACCCACACTCCGGGACAGTACCTACGAGCAGTACTTC,CASSQPTLRDSTYEQYF,17,TRBD1,TRBV7-8,-,TRBJ2-7
TGTGCCAGCAGAGAAGAGGCAGATACGCAGTATTTT,CASREEADTQYF,12,-,TRBV2,-,TRBJ2-3
TGTGCCAGCAGCTTAGCAGGACATAGCAATCAGCCCCAGCATTTT,CASSLAGHSNQPQHF,15,-,TRBV7-2,few,TRBJ1-5
TGTGCCAGCAGTTTCTTTCGGCAGGCCTTATTCGGGGACACCGGGGAGCTGTTTTTT,CASSFFRQALFGDTGELFF,19,-,TRBV28,-,TRBJ2-2
TGTGCCAGCAGCCAAGAATTAGCGGGGGCCGGGGATACGCAGTATTTT,CASSQELAGAGDTQYF,16,TRBD2,TRBV4-2,once,TRBJ2-3
TGTGCCAGCAGGTATCCGGGACAGGCCCTTTACGAGCAGTACTTC,CASRYPGQALYEQYF,15,TRBD1,TRBV6-2/TRBV6-3,-,TRBJ2-7
TGTGCCAGCAGCTTAGCGCTGGGCCAGTCCAATCAGCCCCAGCATTTT,CASSLALGQSNQPQHF,16,-,TRBV7-8,-,TRBJ1-5
TGTGCCAGCAGTTTAATCCGGGGGCAGAACGAGCAGTACTTC,CASSLIRGQNEQYF,14,-,TRBV27,-,TRBJ2-7
TGTGCCAGCAGTTTCACAGGGGGCGATTGGAATGAGCAGTTCTTC,CASSFTGGDWNEQFF,15,TRBD1,TRBV28,-,TRBJ2-1
TGTGCCAGCTCACTACAAATCTACAGGGGTTTGAACACTGAAGCTTTCTTT,CASSLQIYRGLNTEAFF,17,TRBD1,TRBV18,-,TRBJ1-1
TGTGCCAGCAGCCATCAGGGAGGGGAGCTGTTTTTT,CASSHQGGELFF,12,-,TRBV11-3,few,TRBJ2-2
TGTGCCAGCATTCCCTTTTTTGGGCGGGGAGCGAGCACAGATACGCAGTATTTT,CASIPFFGRGASTDTQYF,18,-,TRBV28,few,TRBJ2-3
TGCGCCAGCAGCTTGAGAGCGGCCTACGATGAGCAGTTCTTC,CASSLRAAYDEQFF,14,-,TRBV5-1,few,TRBJ2-1
TGCAGTGCCCAGGGGCAGGGATGGAACAATGAGCAGTTCTTC,CSAQGQGWNNEQFF,14,-,TRBV20-1,-,TRBJ2-1
TGTGCCAGCAGTTTACAGGGGGCTTTGGCTTTCTTT,CASSLQGALAFF,12,TRBD1,TRBV28,-,TRBJ1-1
TGTGCCAGCACCCGGGGGCAATCCTTGGGCGTCCTCTATGGCTACACCTTC,CASTRGQSLGVLYGYTF,17,-,TRBV6-2/TRBV6-3,-,TRBJ1-2
TGTGCCAGCAGTTTATACGGGGGGACTTATGGCTACACCTTC,CASSLYGGTYGYTF,14,-,TRBV27,-,TRBJ1-2
TGCGCCAGCAGCCGGGGGGGACAGGGCGGCTATGGCTACACCTTC,CASSRGGQGGYGYTF,15,TRBD1,TRBV5-1,-,TRBJ1-2
TGCAGTTCTAGAGTCCATAGCAATCAGCCCCAGCATTTT,CSSRVHSNQPQHF,13,-,TRBV20-1,once,TRBJ1-5
TGTGCCAGCAGCGTCGCGGGAGAACCCTACAATGAGCAGTTCTTC,CASSVAGEPYNEQFF,15,TRBD2,TRBV7-3,-,TRBJ2-1